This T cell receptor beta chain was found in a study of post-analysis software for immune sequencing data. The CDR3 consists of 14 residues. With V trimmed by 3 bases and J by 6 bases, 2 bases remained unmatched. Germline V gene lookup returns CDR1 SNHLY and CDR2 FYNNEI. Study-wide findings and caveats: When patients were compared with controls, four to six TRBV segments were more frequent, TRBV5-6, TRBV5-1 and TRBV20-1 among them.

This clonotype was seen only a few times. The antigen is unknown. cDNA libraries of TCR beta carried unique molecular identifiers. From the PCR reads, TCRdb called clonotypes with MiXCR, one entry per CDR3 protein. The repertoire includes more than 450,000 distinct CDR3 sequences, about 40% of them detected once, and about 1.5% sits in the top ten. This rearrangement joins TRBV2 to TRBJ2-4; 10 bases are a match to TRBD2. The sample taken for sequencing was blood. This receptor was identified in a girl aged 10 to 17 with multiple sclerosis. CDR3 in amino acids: CASSESGRANIQYF. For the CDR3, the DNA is TGTGCCAGCAGTGAGAGCGGGAGGGCAAACATTCAGTACTTC. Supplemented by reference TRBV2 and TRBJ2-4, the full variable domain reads EPEVTQTPSHQVTQMGQEVILRCVPISNHLYFYWYRQILGQKVEFLVSFYNNEISEKSEIFDDQFSVERPDGSNFTLKIRSTKLEDSAMYFCASSESGRANIQYFGAGTRLSVL.